This T cell receptor (beta chain) was identified during a study of Ad26.COV2.S vaccination and SARS-CoV-2 variants. Study-wide points: Vaccinated individuals (as opposed to placebo recipients) had higher spike-specific TCR breadth.

The treatment was: some 19 received Ad26.COV2.S at low or high dose, single or two shots; 5 received placebo; per-sample allocation not given. Samples were taken on day 63 after the first vaccine or placebo injection. This CDR3 contains 16 residues. Trimming took off 5 bases at V and 0 bases at J, with 17 bases between the two ends. Germline values: CDR1 KGHSH, CDR2 LQKENI. Details on this clone: Its antigen is still unknown.

Sequenced by immunoSEQ multiplex PCR; TCRdb stores in-frame clones only, minus some. Among about 460,000 clones listed, roughly 87% were seen once. This receptor was taken from a person between 18 and 59 years old who received the Ad26.COV2.S COVID-19 vaccine or a placebo. The specimen was peripheral blood, collected in a trial of Ad26.COV2.S vaccine versus placebo. The chain employs TRBV18 and TRBJ2-7; D ambiguous. The chain's CDR3 is CASSYDSYRYSYEQYF. In nucleotides, the CDR3 is TGTGCCAGCTCATACGACTCTTACAGATACTCCTACGAGCAGTACTTC. Full variable domain (missing parts from reference TRBV18 and TRBJ2-7): NAGVMQNPRHLVRRRGQEARLRCSPMKGHSHVYWYRQLPEEGLKFMVYLQKENIIDESGMPKERFSAEFPKEGPSILRIQQVVRGDSAAYFCASSYDSYRYSYEQYFGPGTRLTVT.